What follows are 30 T cell receptor beta chains derived from one specimen sequenced in a study of CD8+CD57+ T cells in acquired aplastic anemia. TCR beta VDJ combinations and CDR3 sequences were profiled from genomic DNA. Using its own MiXCR run on the reads, TCRdb lists one record per CDR3 protein. The sample includes some 220,000 distinct CDR3 sequences, about a third of them seen just once. The sequencing sample was made of sorted CD4+, CD8+, or CD8+CD57+ T cells (not recorded which) from PBMCs. Receptor source: a human donor in good health, serving as a control.

This clonotype was counted many times. This CDR3 reads CASSDVGRRGNYHGYTF. CDR3 coding DNA: TGCGCCAGCAGTGACGTGGGGCGCAGGGGTAATTACCATGGCTACACCTTC. The chain carries TRBV10-1 and TRBJ1-2; tentative D call: TRBD1 (6 bases). V lost 3 bases and J 6 bases, leaving 23 bases between the germline ends. The CDR3 is 17 residues long. Per the germline V gene, CDR1 is WNHNN and CDR2 is SYGVQD (reference sequence).

In regard to this clonotype: The junction and the germline gene differ at one end; a read error may be behind it. The chain links TRBV2 to TRBJ2-1, with D hard to call. Germline CDR1 and CDR2: SNHLY and FYNNEI. The CDR3 runs to 15 residues. The CDR3, as DNA: TGTGCCAGCAGTTTTCGCCCAGAGTCGTACAGTGAGCAGTTCTTC. Its translation is CASSFRPESYSEQFF. Full variable domain (outside the CDR3, taken from reference TRBV2 and TRBJ2-1): EPEVTQTPSHQVTQMGQEVILRCVPISNHLYFYWYRQILGQKVEFLVSFYNNEISEKSEIFDDQFSVERPDGSNFTLKIRSTKLEDSAMYFCASSFRPESYSEQFFGPGTRLTVL.

The chain is built from TRBV15 and TRBJ1-5; tentative D call: TRBD1 (5 bases). CDR3 length: 17 residues. The germline V gene has CDR1 LNHNV and CDR2 YYDKDF (reference sequence). Trimming removed 3 bases at V and 5 bases at J, with 20 bases between. The CDR3 loop is CATSSPGRRGGDQPQHF. The CDR3 nucleotides are TGTGCCACCAGCAGTCCCGGTAGAAGGGGAGGGGATCAGCCCCAGCATTTT.

This clonotype has a handful of counts. V gene TRBV11-2 combines with J gene TRBJ2-1; perhaps TRBD2 as D (6 bases). The CDR3 is 18 amino acids. Looked up from germline, CDR1 is SGHAT and CDR2 is FQNNGV. The V gene lost 5 bases and the J gene lost 2 bases, with 22 bases spanning the gap. The CDR3 reads CASSTSPSASNAYNEQFF. Here the CDR3 DNA reads TGTGCCAGCAGCACTAGCCCCTCGGCTAGTAACGCCTACAATGAGCAGTTCTTC.

This clonotype was seen repeatedly, ten times or more. The chain combines TRBV19 with TRBJ2-1; maybe TRBD2 (5 bases). This CDR3 is 15 amino acids long. V lost 6 bases and J lost 9, with 21 bases in between. Germline V CDR1 and CDR2: LNHDA, SQIVND (reference sequence). CDR3 sequence reads: CASSNPGIPPGEQFF. The CDR3 DNA reads TGTGCCAGTAGCAACCCCGGGATTCCGCCTGGTGAGCAGTTCTTC.

This chain connects TRBV20-1 to TRBJ2-1, with TRBD2 matching 8 bases. Germline CDR1 is DFQATT and CDR2 is SNEGSKA (reference sequence). V dropped 5 bases and J dropped 6; count of bases not matched to a gene: 12. This CDR3 has 15 amino acids. The CDR3 here is CSAVRPGLDSNEQFF. The CDR3 bases are TGCAGTGCTGTGCGACCGGGACTAGACAGCAATGAGCAGTTCTTC.

The chain combines TRBV27 with TRBJ1-2, with a weak D call TRBD1 (5 bases). V shed 2 bases and J shed 4 bases, with 8 bases lying between them. Germline V CDR1 and CDR2: MNHEY, SMNVEV (reference sequence). The CDR3 sequence is 13 residues long. CDR3 DNA sequence: TGTGCCAGCAGTTTAATCGGGGGCTATGGCTACACCTTC. Amino acids: CASSLIGGYGYTF.

This clonotype occurred a few times. The J gene is TRBJ2-5, the V gene TRBV30; D is perhaps TRBD2 (5 bases). V lost 3 bases to trimming and J lost 4 bases, with 15 bases between them. Germline loops: CDR1 GTSNPN, CDR2 SVGIG (reference sequence). The CDR3 contains 14 residues. CDR3 in DNA: TGTGCCTGGAGCCCCCCCTTAGAGGGAGAGACCCAGTACTTC. Translation: CAWSPPLEGETQYF.

The chain is built from TRBV2 and TRBJ1-4; the D is unclear. The CDR3 length is 12 residues. V was clipped by 4 bases and J by 8 bases, with 8 bases between them. From germline, CDR1 is SNHLY and CDR2 FYNNEI. The CDR3 loop reads CASSVAWEKLFF. As DNA, the CDR3 is TGTGCCAGCAGTGTAGCGTGGGAAAAACTGTTTTTT.

At least ten counts were recorded for this clonotype. The rearrangement uses TRBV2 and TRBJ2-3; D may be TRBD2 (6 bases). The CDR3 consists of 13 residues. Germline V gene lookup returns CDR1 SNHLY and CDR2 FYNNEI. Trimming removed 5 bases from V and 5 bases from J, with 11 bases in between. Written as DNA, the CDR3 is TGTGCCAGCAGTTGGCTAGCGCAAGATACGCAGTATTTT. Protein sequence: CASSWLAQDTQYF.

V is TRBV6-5 and J is TRBJ1-5; TRBD1 might be the D (6 bases). CDR1 and CDR2 from the germline V gene are MNHEY and SVGAGI. Trimming pared 0 bases from V and 6 bases from J, leaving 18 bases between. This CDR3 is built from 17 residues. The CDR3 spells CASSYSRGGRGSQPQHF. CDR3 in DNA: TGTGCCAGCAGTTACTCAAGGGGGGGAAGGGGCAGTCAGCCCCAGCATTTT.

This clonotype has at least ten counts. This chain joins TRBV9 and TRBJ2-5, with 9 bases matching TRBD1. The V segment lost 3 bases and the J segment 5 bases; nucleotides outside the gene matches: 8. The CDR3 is made up of 15 amino acids. Germline CDR1 reads SGDLS; CDR2 reads YYNGEE. The CDR3 DNA reads as TGTGCCAGCAGCGCGGGACAGGGAGTAGGGGAGACCCAGTACTTC. Its protein is CASSAGQGVGETQYF.

This clonotype showed up many times. The chain couples TRBV11-2 to TRBJ1-2; D remains ambiguous. V lost 5 bases to trimming and J lost 4 bases, with 17 bases between them. The CDR3 consists of 15 residues. Germline CDR1 is SGHAT and CDR2 is FQNNGV. The CDR3 here is CASSPRDLSGYGYTF. The CDR3 region has the DNA TGTGCCAGCAGCCCTCGGGATCTGTCGGGCTATGGCTACACCTTC. Full variable domain (outside the CDR3, taken from reference TRBV11-2 and TRBJ1-2): EAGVAQSPRYKIIEKRQSVAFWCNPISGHATLYWYQQILGQGPKLLIQFQNNGVVDDSQLPKDRFSAERLKGVDSTLKIQPAKLEDSAVYLCASSPRDLSGYGYTFGSGTRLTVV.

The V gene is TRBV2, the J gene TRBJ2-3; tentative D call: TRBD2 (5 bases). CDR3 length: 15 amino acids. Germline CDR1 is SNHLY and CDR2 is FYNNEI. V was cut by 6 bases and J by 1 base, with 14 bases left in between. In DNA form, the CDR3 reads TGTGCCAGCAGAGAGGTCGGAGGAGGCACAGATACGCAGTATTTT. Protein product: CASREVGGGTDTQYF. The full variable domain, in which reference TRBV2 and TRBJ2-3 provide the parts outside the CDR3, is EPEVTQTPSHQVTQMGQEVILRCVPISNHLYFYWYRQILGQKVEFLVSFYNNEISEKSEIFDDQFSVERPDGSNFTLKIRSTKLEDSAMYFCASREVGGGTDTQYFGPGTRLTVL.

This clonotype was seen ten or more times. V is TRBV20-1 and J is TRBJ2-3; D perhaps matches TRBD2 (5 bases). Trimming removed 2 bases from V and 3 bases from J, with 9 bases in between. The CDR3 consists of 13 residues. Germline V lookup: CDR1 DFQATT, CDR2 SNEGSKA (reference sequence). The CDR3 region is CSARRDWTDTQYF. In nucleotides, the CDR3 is TGCAGTGCTAGACGGGATTGGACAGATACGCAGTATTTT.

This clonotype was counted between two and nine times. CDR3 amino acids: CASSPGQNVYGYTF. Here the CDR3 DNA reads TGTGCCAGCAGCCCCGGACAAAATGTCTATGGCTACACCTTC. The genes are TRBV9 and TRBJ1-2; tentative D call: TRBD1 (5 bases). This CDR3 comprises 14 residues. V lost 4 bases and J lost 4, with 14 bases in between. Germline values: CDR1 SGDLS, CDR2 YYNGEE.

This clonotype was observed many times. This chain connects TRBV20-1 to TRBJ1-1; no clear D gene. This CDR3 is built from 11 residues. The V gene lost 6 bases and the J gene lost 2 bases, with 7 bases spanning the gap. Germline-derived CDR1 and CDR2 are DFQATT and SNEGSKA (reference sequence). In nucleotides, the CDR3 is TGCAGTGCGAGGGATAACACTGAAGCTTTCTTT. This encodes CSARDNTEAFF.

The chain recombines TRBV20-1 with TRBJ2-7, with 8 bases aligning to TRBD1. The J segment lost 2 bases and the V segment lost 2 bases, leaving 2 bases of the junction unmatched. Germline-derived CDR1 and CDR2 are DFQATT and SNEGSKA (reference sequence). There are 13 residues in the CDR3. As DNA, the CDR3 is TGCAGTGCTAGACGGACAGGGACCTACGAGCAGTACTTC. Its protein is CSARRTGTYEQYF.

This clonotype has at least ten counts. This chain connects TRBV2 to TRBJ1-1; D may be TRBD1 (6 bases). V lost 9 bases and J 1 base, leaving 15 bases between the germline ends. Germline V gene lookup returns CDR1 SNHLY and CDR2 FYNNEI. The CDR3 totals 14 residues. CDR3 nucleotides: TGTGCCAGTTCACTTCAGGGGCAGAACACTGAAGCTTTCTTT. Amino acid sequence: CASSLQGQNTEAFF.

This clonotype was counted only a few times. J is TRBJ2-7 and V is TRBV12-3 or TRBV12-4, with 9 bases fitting TRBD1. This CDR3 has 15 amino acids. V trimming: 4 bases; J trimming: 0 bases; junction bases outside the gene matches: 4. DNA for the CDR3: TGTGCCAGCAGTTATGGACAGGGGTTCTCCTACGAGCAGTACTTC. This sequence encodes CASSYGQGFSYEQYF.

CDR3 sequence reads: CASSQDRWGATNYGYTF. DNA for the CDR3: TGTGCCAGCAGCCAAGATCGGTGGGGGGCGACTAACTATGGCTACACCTTC. This chain links TRBV3-1 with TRBJ1-2, with D possibly matching TRBD1 (6 bases). CDR1 and CDR2 (germline): LGHDT, YNNKEL (reference sequence). V lost 0 bases to trimming and J lost 0 bases, with 14 bases between them. The CDR3 length is 17 residues.

This sequence joins TRBV20-1 and TRBJ2-3; possibly TRBD2 for D (6 bases). This CDR3 has 17 residues. The germline V gene encodes CDR1 DFQATT and CDR2 SNEGSKA (reference sequence). Trimming shortened V by 1 base and J by 0 bases, and 17 bases separated the two germline ends. CDR3 nucleotide sequence: TGCAGTGCTAGAGGCCCCTTTGGGCGGGGTAGCACAGATACGCAGTATTTT. Translated, it gives CSARGPFGRGSTDTQYF.

The chain recombines TRBV5-1 with TRBJ1-1; TRBD1 aligns across 10 bases. Per the germline V gene, CDR1 is SGHRS and CDR2 is YFSETQ. After removal of 4 bases from V and 5 bases from J, the junction contained 11 bases not matched to a gene. The CDR3 sequence is 16 residues long. CDR3 amino acids: CASSPRGGTGVTEAFF. The CDR3 DNA follows: TGCGCCAGCAGCCCAAGGGGGGGGACAGGGGTTACTGAAGCTTTCTTT.

This clonotype has just one count. The chain uses TRBV2 and TRBJ2-7; 14 bases map to TRBD2. Unmatched junction bases numbered 4, after V lost 6 bases and J lost 3 bases. CDR1 and CDR2 (germline): SNHLY, FYNNEI. There are 15 residues in the CDR3. DNA for the CDR3: TGTGCCAGCAGGCCGACTAGCGGGAGGGGCTACGAGCAGTACTTC. Its protein is CASRPTSGRGYEQYF.

The chain employs TRBV24-1 and TRBJ1-5, with D uncertain. Per the germline V gene, CDR1 is KGHDR and CDR2 is SFDVKD. Trimming took off 0 bases at V and 4 bases at J, with 3 bases between the two ends. This CDR3 is built from 13 residues. Written as DNA, the CDR3 is TGTGCCACCAGTGATTTGGAGAATCAGCCCCAGCATTTT. It codes for CATSDLENQPQHF.

The sample holds many counts of this clonotype. The rearrangement uses TRBV6-1 and TRBJ2-7; D call uncertain. The CDR3 sequence is 12 residues long. The ends were cut back, 4 bases at V and 1 base at J, with 5 bases in the middle. The germline V gene has CDR1 MNHNS and CDR2 SASEGT. Here the CDR3 reads CASSVTSYEQYF. In DNA form, the CDR3 reads TGTGCCAGCAGTGTTACATCCTACGAGCAGTACTTC.

This chain uses TRBV24-1 with TRBJ2-1, with TRBD1 matching over 7 bases. V dropped 2 bases and J dropped 2; count of bases not matched to a gene: 2. CDR3 length: 15 residues. Germline V gene data show CDR1 as KGHDR and CDR2 as SFDVKD. The CDR3 DNA reads as TGTGCCACCAGTGATTGGGACAGTACCTACAATGAGCAGTTCTTC. It translates to CATSDWDSTYNEQFF.

This clonotype appeared many times. J is TRBJ2-7 and V is TRBV29-1, with D uncertain. Trimming cost V 4 bases and J 6 bases, with 10 bases left between them. Per germline, CDR1 SQVTM and CDR2 ANQGSEA. The CDR3 is 11 residues long. CDR3 in amino acids: CSVAKGVEQYF. CDR3 nucleotide sequence: TGCAGCGTTGCGAAGGGCGTCGAGCAGTACTTC.

The table lists this clonotype with many counts. One end of the junction varies from germline; a read error may be responsible. The chain is built from TRBV5-1 and TRBJ1-1, with D tentatively TRBD1 (5 bases). Germline V gene lookup returns CDR1 SGHRS and CDR2 YFSETQ. This CDR3 region has 13 residues. CDR3 amino acids: CASSFGGLTEAFF. CDR3 nucleotides: TGTGCCAGCAGCTTTGGGGGTCTCACTGAAGCTTTCTTT.

This clonotype was counted many times. This chain uses TRBV2 with TRBJ2-5; D remains ambiguous. CDR3 length equals 12 residues. CDR1 SNHLY and CDR2 FYNNEI come from the germline V gene. V lost 7 bases, J lost 2 bases, and 8 bases lay in between. Here the CDR3 DNA reads TGTGCCAGCATAGTCGCGCAAGAGACCCAGTACTTC. Its protein product is CASIVAQETQYF.